This T cell receptor (beta chain) was observed in a study of regulatory dendritic cells for organ transplantation (dated by TCRdb to the late 2010s). General notes on the study: To make regulatory dendritic cells, monocytes were cultured with vitamin D3 on days 0 and 4, plus IL-10 on day 4. To evaluate the response of the DCs to a potent maturation-inducing agent, LPS was added to DC cultures on day 6. TCRbeta repertoires were sequenced from sorted naive and memory CD4+ and CD8+ T cells before and after allostimulation with regulatory or mature dendritic cells. Results the study describes overall, beyond this receptor: In both subjects, allostimulation led to expansion of memory CD8+ clones, although regulatory dendritic cells appeared to cause more limited expansion than mature dendritic cells did. Among the resting subsets, the most alloreactive TCR clonotypes were found in memory CD8+ T cells. The authors pointed out considerable heterogeneity between individuals in the alloreactive memory CD8+ T cell pool, and only a couple of subjects were sequenced. Repertoires were highly diverse in naive CD4+ and CD8+ T cells, less diverse in memory cells, and most oligoclonal in memory CD8+ cells.

The TCRbeta CDR3 regions were amplified in a multiplexed two-step PCR with Vbeta-specific forward primers and Jbeta-specific reverse primers. TCRbeta libraries were sequenced on an Illumina instrument through the immunoSEQ service. The published analysis was carried out like this. IMGT annotation was used to assign V, D and J genes, and synthetic CDR3 analogues were used to correct the counts for multiplex PCR bias. The immunoSEQ Analyzer calculated repertoire clonality as one minus the normalized Shannon entropy. Fisher's exact test with Benjamini-Hochberg false discovery rate control was used to define clonal expansion, with two-tailed P<0.01. Entries here come from immuneACCESS through TCRdb and include only in-frame sequences with V and J called. Some clones fail to appear in such tables; in the studies checked, an unresolved V gene covers under half of the shortfall, and the cause of the remainder is unknown. That table supplies the V and J calls and clone size; D and trimming were determined from the DNA. Counted in this sample were some 10,000 clones; roughly 82% of them appeared once. Clones ranked in the top ten supply about 2.4% of the sample.

The germline V and J ends show losses of 2 bases and 2 bases respectively, and no gene match explains 11 bases of the junction. Reading the germline V gene (reference sequence) gives CDR1 MNHEY and CDR2 SMNVEV. The CDR3 measures 18 amino acids from cysteine to phenylalanine. The DNA shown is the 54-base CDR3, in frame from base 1. Sorted T cell subsets were CFSE-labeled and co-cultured for around five days with allogeneic regulatory or mature dendritic cells at a 1:10 DC:T ratio. Naive T cells were sorted as CD45RA+ and memory T cells as CD45RO+ CD4+ or CD8+ cells by FACS. The T cells used for TCR sequencing were obtained from two healthy control subjects. The Qiagen DNeasy Blood & Tissue Kit was used to extract genomic DNA. A word on this clone: Its antigen target is currently unknown. One base away there is no much larger clone; base qualities are not given.

This receptor was taken from a human donor in good health. Specimen: memory CD4+ T cells from blood cultured with regulatory dendritic cells. The cell subset or site label, as the study defines it: CD45RO+ memory T cells. Recombination joined TRBV27 with TRBJ2-7; 11 of the junction bases match TRBD2. The CDR3 amino acid sequence is: CASSLMLAGGRTAYEQYF. The nucleotide sequence reads as follows: TGTGCCAGCAGTTTAATGCTAGCGGGGGGCCGTACGGCCTACGAGCAGTACTTC.